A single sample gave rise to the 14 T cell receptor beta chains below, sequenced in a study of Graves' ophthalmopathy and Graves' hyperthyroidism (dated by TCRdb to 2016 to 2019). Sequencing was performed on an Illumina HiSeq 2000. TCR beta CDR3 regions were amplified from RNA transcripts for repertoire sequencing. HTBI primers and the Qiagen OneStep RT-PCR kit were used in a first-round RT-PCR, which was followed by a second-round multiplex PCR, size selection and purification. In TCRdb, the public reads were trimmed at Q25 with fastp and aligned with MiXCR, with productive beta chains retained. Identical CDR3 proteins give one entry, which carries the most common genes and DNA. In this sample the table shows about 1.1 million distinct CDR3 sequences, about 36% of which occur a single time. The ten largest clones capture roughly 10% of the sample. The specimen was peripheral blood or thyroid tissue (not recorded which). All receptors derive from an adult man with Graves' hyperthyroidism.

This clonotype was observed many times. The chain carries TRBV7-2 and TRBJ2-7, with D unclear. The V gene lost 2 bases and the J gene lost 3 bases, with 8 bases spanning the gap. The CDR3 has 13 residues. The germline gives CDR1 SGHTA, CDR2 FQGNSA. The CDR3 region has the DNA TGTGCCAGCAGCTTAACGGACCTCTACGAGCAGTACTTC. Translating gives CASSLTDLYEQYF.

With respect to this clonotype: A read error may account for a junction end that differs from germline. The CDR3: CSAVPVAFF. The CDR3 DNA sequence: TGCAGTGCTGTACCGGTGGCTTTTTTC. V and J are TRBV20-1 and TRBJ2-7, with D unresolved. Germline V gene lookup returns CDR1 DFQATT and CDR2 SNEGSKA (reference sequence). This CDR3 is 9 amino acids long.

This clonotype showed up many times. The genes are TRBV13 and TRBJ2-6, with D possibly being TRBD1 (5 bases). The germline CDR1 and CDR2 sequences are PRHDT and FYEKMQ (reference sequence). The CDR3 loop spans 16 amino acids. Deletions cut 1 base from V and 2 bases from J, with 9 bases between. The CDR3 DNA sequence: TGTGCCAGCAGCTTAGTTCCAGGGCCTGGGGCCAACGTCCTGACTTTC. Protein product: CASSLVPGPGANVLTF. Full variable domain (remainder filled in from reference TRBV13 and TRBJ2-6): AAGVIQSPRHLIKEKRETATLKCYPIPRHDTVYWYQQGPGQDPQFLISFYEKMQSDKGSIPDRFSAQQFSDYHSELNMSSLELGDSALYFCASSLVPGPGANVLTFGAGSRLTVL.

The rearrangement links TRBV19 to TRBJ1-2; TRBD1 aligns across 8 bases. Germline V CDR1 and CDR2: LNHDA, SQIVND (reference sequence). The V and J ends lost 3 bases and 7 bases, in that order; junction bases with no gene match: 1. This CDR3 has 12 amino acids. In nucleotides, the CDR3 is TGTGCCAGTAGTATGGGGACAGGTGGCTACACCTTC. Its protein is CASSMGTGGYTF.

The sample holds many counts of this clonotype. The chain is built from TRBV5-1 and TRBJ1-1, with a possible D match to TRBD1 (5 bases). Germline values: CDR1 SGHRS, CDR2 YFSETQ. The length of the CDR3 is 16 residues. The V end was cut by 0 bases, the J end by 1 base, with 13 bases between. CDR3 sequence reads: CASSLGTTAKNTEAFF. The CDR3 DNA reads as TGCGCCAGCAGCTTGGGGACGACAGCAAAGAACACTGAAGCTTTCTTT.

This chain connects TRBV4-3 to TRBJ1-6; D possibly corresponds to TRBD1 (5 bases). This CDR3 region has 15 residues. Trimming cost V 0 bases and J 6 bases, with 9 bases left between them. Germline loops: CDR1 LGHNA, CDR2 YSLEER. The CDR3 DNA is TGCGCCAGCAGCCAAGATATAGGGACTAATTCACCCCTCCACTTT. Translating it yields CASSQDIGTNSPLHF.

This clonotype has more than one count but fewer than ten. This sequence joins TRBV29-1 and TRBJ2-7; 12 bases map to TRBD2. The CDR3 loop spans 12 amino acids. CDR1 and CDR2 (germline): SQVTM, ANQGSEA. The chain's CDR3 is CSVGRPTSGSGV. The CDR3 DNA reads TGCAGCGTTGGGCGCCCGACTAGCGGGAGTGGTGTT.

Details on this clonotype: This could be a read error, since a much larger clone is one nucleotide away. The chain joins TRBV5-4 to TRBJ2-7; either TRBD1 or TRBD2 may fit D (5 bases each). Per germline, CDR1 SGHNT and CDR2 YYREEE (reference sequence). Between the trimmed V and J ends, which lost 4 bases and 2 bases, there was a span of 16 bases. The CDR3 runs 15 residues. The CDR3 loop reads CASSMGDPTPYEQYF. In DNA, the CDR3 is TGTGCCAGCAGCATGGGGGATCCGACGCCCTACGAGCAGTACTTC.

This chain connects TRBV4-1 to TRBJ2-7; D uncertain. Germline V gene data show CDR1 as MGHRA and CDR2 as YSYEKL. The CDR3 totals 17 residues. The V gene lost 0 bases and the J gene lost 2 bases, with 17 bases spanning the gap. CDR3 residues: CASSQDVLVGVTYEQYF. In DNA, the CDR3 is TGCGCCAGCAGCCAAGATGTTTTAGTGGGTGTAACCTACGAGCAGTACTTC.

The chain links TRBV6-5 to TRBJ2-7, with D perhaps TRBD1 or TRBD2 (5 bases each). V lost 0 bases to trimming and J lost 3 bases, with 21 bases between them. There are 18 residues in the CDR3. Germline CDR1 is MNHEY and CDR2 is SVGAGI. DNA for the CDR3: TGTGCCAGCAGTTACTCTGCCCCTTTTGGGACGGTTAGCTACGAGCAGTACTTC. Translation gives CASSYSAPFGTVSYEQYF.

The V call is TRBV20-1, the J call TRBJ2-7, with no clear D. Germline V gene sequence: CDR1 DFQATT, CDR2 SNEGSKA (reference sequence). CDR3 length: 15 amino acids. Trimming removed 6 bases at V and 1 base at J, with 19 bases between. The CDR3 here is CSASSRTAASYEQYF. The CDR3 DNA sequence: TGCAGTGCCAGCAGTAGGACCGCCGCATCCTACGAGCAGTACTTC.

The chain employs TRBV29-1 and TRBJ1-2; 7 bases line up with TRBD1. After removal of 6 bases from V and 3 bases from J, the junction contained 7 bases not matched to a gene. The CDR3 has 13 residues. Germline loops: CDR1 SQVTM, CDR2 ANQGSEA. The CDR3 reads CSVSTGTDYGYTF. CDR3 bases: TGCAGCGTCTCGACAGGGACCGACTATGGCTACACCTTC.

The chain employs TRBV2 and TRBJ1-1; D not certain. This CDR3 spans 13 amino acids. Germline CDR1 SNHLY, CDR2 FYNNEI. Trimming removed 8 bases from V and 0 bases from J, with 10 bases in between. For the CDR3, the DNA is TGTGCCAGCTTGGAGAGAGTGAACACTGAAGCTTTCTTT. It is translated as CASLERVNTEAFF.

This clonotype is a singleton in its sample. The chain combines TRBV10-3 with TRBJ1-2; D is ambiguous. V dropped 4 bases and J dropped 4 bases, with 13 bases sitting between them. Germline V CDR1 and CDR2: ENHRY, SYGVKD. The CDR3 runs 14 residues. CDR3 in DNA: TGTGCCATCAGTGGGAGCTCCGCCGGCTATGGCTACACCTTC. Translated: CAISGSSAGYGYTF.